Below are 28 T cell receptor beta chains sequenced from a single sample in a study of OX40 agonist ivuxolimab in advanced cancers. Generated by immunoSEQ multiplex PCR, the TCRdb table keeps only in-frame clones and is missing some. The table shows about 70,000 clones, with 82% occurring only once. Sequencing used CD4+ or CD8+ T cells sorted from blood, obtained in a trial of the OX40 agonist ivuxolimab. All receptors derive from an adult with an advanced solid tumor such as melanoma, head and neck, liver or kidney cancer.

The rearrangement uses TRBV7-2 and TRBJ1-2, with D unresolved. The CDR3 runs to 15 residues. Germline CDR1 is SGHTA and CDR2 is FQGNSA. The germline V and J ends were trimmed by 0 bases and 6 bases, with 14 bases remaining between them. The chain's CDR3 is CASSLAVAEVDGYTF. Here the CDR3 DNA reads TGTGCCAGCAGCTTAGCGGTCGCAGAGGTTGATGGCTACACCTTC.

This clone was recorded only once. V and J are TRBV5-1 and TRBJ2-7; no reliable D call. Deletions cut 4 bases from V and 5 bases from J, with 22 bases between. Germline V CDR1 and CDR2: SGHRS, YFSETQ. This CDR3 is built from 16 residues. The CDR3 bases are TGCGCCAGCAGCCTCCGGGCGGTAGCAAATTCCAACGAGCAGTACTTC. This sequence encodes CASSLRAVANSNEQYF.

The chain links TRBV19 to TRBJ2-5; TRBD2 is a possible D gene (5 bases). Per germline, CDR1 LNHDA and CDR2 SQIVND (reference sequence). The CDR3 contains 14 residues. Trimming stripped 4 bases from V and 7 bases from J, with 16 bases between. The CDR3 DNA sequence: TGTGCCAGTAGTACAAACGAGGGCACGGGGACCCAGTACTTC. Its translation is CASSTNEGTGTQYF.

This clone was observed a handful of times. The chain uses TRBV7-2 and TRBJ2-2; 12 bases agree with TRBD2. CDR1 SGHTA and CDR2 FQGNSA come from the germline V gene. V lost 5 bases and J lost 7; bases outside the gene matches: 2. The CDR3 contains 14 residues. In nucleotides, the CDR3 is TGTGCCAGCAGCCGGACTAGCGGGAACGGGGAGCTGTTTTTT. This translates into CASSRTSGNGELFF.

This clone was recorded once. The chain is built from TRBV18 and TRBJ2-6, with D perhaps matching TRBD1 (6 bases). The germline V and J ends were trimmed by 0 bases and 0 bases, with 9 bases remaining between them. Germline V gene sequence: CDR1 KGHSH, CDR2 LQKENI. The CDR3 is made up of 17 amino acids. The CDR3, as DNA: TGTGCCAGCTCACCACCAGGGGGTAGCTCTGGGGCCAACGTCCTGACTTTC. Its protein is CASSPPGGSSGANVLTF.

This sequence joins TRBV6-1 and TRBJ1-4; the D is unclear. The CDR3 runs 15 residues. The ends were cut back, 7 bases at V and 10 bases at J, with 22 bases in the middle. Germline CDR1 MNHNS, CDR2 SASEGT. The CDR3 nucleotides are TGTGCCAGCACGGAGGTTAGCCTCGGGAGGCGAAAACTGTTTTTT. Translated, it gives CASTEVSLGRRKLFF.

The gene calls are TRBV7-2 and TRBJ2-3; D gene uncertain. Germline CDR1 reads SGHTA; CDR2 reads FQGNSA. The CDR3 is 13 residues long. The V and J ends lost 5 bases and 4 bases respectively, with 10 bases between them. In DNA, the CDR3 is TGTGCCAGCAGCCGCGAGTGGGCAGATACGCAGTATTTT. This translates into CASSREWADTQYF.

The J gene is TRBJ2-7, the V gene TRBV15, with TRBD2 as a possible D gene (5 bases). The CDR3 loop spans 15 amino acids. The V and J ends lost 5 bases and 0 bases respectively, with 14 bases between them. CDR1 and CDR2 (germline): LNHNV, YYDKDF (reference sequence). The CDR3: CATSERTFTSYEQYF. CDR3 DNA sequence: TGTGCCACCAGCGAGAGGACTTTTACCTCCTACGAGCAGTACTTC.

The chain combines TRBV6-1 with TRBJ1-2; no clear D. The CDR3 is made up of 13 amino acids. V was shortened by 5 bases and J by 8 bases, with 15 bases between the two germline ends. Germline-derived CDR1 and CDR2 are MNHNS and SASEGT. This chain's CDR3 is CASSPSEEEGYTF. The CDR3 coding sequence is TGTGCCAGCAGTCCAAGCGAGGAGGAAGGCTACACCTTC.

Notes on this clone: Germline is not matched at one junction end, which may reflect a read error. The chain combines TRBV28 with TRBJ2-7; D may match TRBD1 or TRBD2 (5 bases each). Per the germline V gene, CDR1 is MDHEN and CDR2 is SYDVKM. This CDR3 has 13 residues. CDR3 amino acids: CASSSGTSPSPDF. CDR3 sequence (DNA): TGTGCCAGCAGTTCCGGGACGTCGCCATCTCCGGACTTC.

In this sample, this clone turned up once. The CDR3: CASSLTQGGEKLFF. The CDR3 DNA follows: TGTGCCAGCAGCTTAACTCAGGGCGGGGAAAAACTGTTTTTT. The rearrangement joins TRBV7-9 to TRBJ1-4; TRBD1 might be the D (5 bases). The V and J ends lost 2 bases and 8 bases respectively, with 12 bases between them. The length of the CDR3 is 14 residues. The germline V gene has CDR1 SEHNR and CDR2 FQNEAQ (reference sequence).

The chain has TRBV19 and TRBJ1-1; no firm D call. CDR3 length equals 14 residues. Trimming pared 6 bases from V and 0 bases from J, leaving 11 bases between. Germline CDR1 LNHDA, CDR2 SQIVND (reference sequence). The chain's CDR3 is CASRRMVMNTEAFF. CDR3 sequence (DNA): TGTGCCAGTAGAAGGATGGTGATGAACACTGAAGCTTTCTTT.

This clone turned up a few times. The chain recombines TRBV29-1 with TRBJ2-7, with TRBD2 matching 8 bases. The J segment lost 5 bases and the V segment lost 4 bases, leaving 1 base of the junction unmatched. Germline CDR1 and CDR2: SQVTM and ANQGSEA. This CDR3 has 11 residues. This chain's CDR3 is CSVGTSHEQYF. The DNA for the CDR3 is TGCAGCGTTGGGACTAGCCACGAGCAGTACTTC.

V and J are TRBV5-5 and TRBJ2-7, with 8 positions matching TRBD1. Germline assignment: CDR1 SGHKS and CDR2 YYEKEE (reference sequence). The V gene end was trimmed by 0 bases and the J gene end by 6 bases; junction bases not matched to a gene: 11. CDR3 length: 16 residues. The CDR3 protein is CASSLDGTGGGGEQYF. The DNA for the CDR3 is TGTGCCAGCAGCTTGGATGGGACAGGAGGAGGGGGCGAGCAGTACTTC.

This sequence joins TRBV2 and TRBJ2-1; 14 nucleotides agree with TRBD2. J gave up 2 bases and V 6 bases, and 0 bases lay outside the gene matches. The V gene's germline CDR1 is SNHLY and CDR2 FYNNEI. The CDR3 extends over 15 amino acids. The CDR3 sequence is CASRGLAGAYNEQFF. CDR3 sequence (DNA): TGTGCCAGCAGGGGACTAGCGGGAGCCTACAATGAGCAGTTCTTC. The full variable domain, completed using reference TRBV2 and TRBJ2-1, is EPEVTQTPSHQVTQMGQEVILRCVPISNHLYFYWYRQILGQKVEFLVSFYNNEISEKSEIFDDQFSVERPDGSNFTLKIRSTKLEDSAMYFCASRGLAGAYNEQFFGPGTRLTVL.

The chain couples TRBV6-5 to TRBJ1-5; 7 positions agree with TRBD1. Germline V gene lookup returns CDR1 MNHEY and CDR2 SVGAGI. The CDR3 sequence is 15 residues long. With V trimmed by 0 bases and J by 7 bases, 6 bases remained unmatched. The CDR3 coding sequence is TGTGCCAGCAGTTACTCGGACAGGCCAGCCCAGCCCCAGCATTTT. Translation gives CASSYSDRPAQPQHF.

The chain carries TRBV27 and TRBJ1-5; 11 bases are a match to TRBD1. V shed 7 bases and J 5 bases; nucleotides not matched to a gene: 4. CDR3 length equals 14 residues. Germline V gives CDR1 MNHEY, CDR2 SMNVEV (reference sequence). This chain's CDR3 is CASKGQGVYQPQHF. Here the CDR3 DNA reads TGTGCCAGCAAGGGACAGGGGGTATATCAGCCCCAGCATTTT.

This clone was seen only a few times. The chain has TRBV10-3 and TRBJ1-2, with no clear D. The germline CDR1 and CDR2 sequences are ENHRY and SYGVKD. The V end was cut by 6 bases, the J end by 2 bases, with 7 bases between. This CDR3 contains 12 residues. The CDR3 here is CAISDGNYGYTF. In DNA form, the CDR3 reads TGTGCCATCAGCGACGGGAACTATGGCTACACCTTC.

The J gene is TRBJ2-1, the V gene TRBV7-2; D uncertain. The CDR3 consists of 13 residues. With 6 bases removed from V and 3 bases from J, the gap between germline ends came to 9 bases. CDR1 is SGHTA and CDR2 is FQGNSA in the germline V gene. CDR3 sequence reads: CASRGALYNEQFF. The CDR3 region has the DNA TGTGCCAGCAGAGGCGCACTCTACAATGAGCAGTTCTTC.

With respect to this clone: Other DNA variants within this sample encode the same CDR3. The rearrangement joins TRBV28 to TRBJ2-7; 9 positions match TRBD1. This CDR3 is built from 13 residues. J was trimmed by 6 bases and V by 6 bases; bases with no gene match: 6. Per the germline V gene, CDR1 is MDHEN and CDR2 is SYDVKM. The CDR3 region is CASSPGQGGEQYF. The CDR3 DNA is TGTGCCAGCAGCCCGGGACAGGGCGGCGAGCAGTACTTC.

The CDR3 loop reads CASSRDYPNTGELFF. The CDR3 DNA follows: TGCGCCAGCAGCAGGGACTACCCGAACACCGGGGAGCTGTTTTTT. The V gene is TRBV5-1, the J gene TRBJ2-2; 7 positions agree with TRBD2. The CDR3 runs 15 residues. With 4 bases clipped from V and 0 bases from J, the junction kept 3 bases outside the gene matches. Germline V gene sequence: CDR1 SGHRS, CDR2 YFSETQ.

The chain couples TRBV18 to TRBJ2-1, with D uncertain. From germline, CDR1 is KGHSH and CDR2 LQKENI. V was trimmed by 3 bases and J by 7 bases, leaving 10 bases between them. The CDR3 is made up of 13 amino acids. This CDR3 is CASSPKQHNEQFF. The DNA of the CDR3 is TGTGCCAGCTCACCTAAACAGCATAATGAGCAGTTCTTC. Full variable domain (rest looked up from reference TRBV18 and TRBJ2-1): NAGVMQNPRHLVRRRGQEARLRCSPMKGHSHVYWYRQLPEEGLKFMVYLQKENIIDESGMPKERFSAEFPKEGPSILRIQQVVRGDSAAYFCASSPKQHNEQFFGPGTRLTVL.

This chain joins TRBV27 and TRBJ1-2; 9 bases map to TRBD1. The CDR3 loop spans 15 amino acids. Germline-derived CDR1 and CDR2 are MNHEY and SMNVEV (reference sequence). Trimming cost V 4 bases and J 5 bases; bases outside gene matches: 8. The CDR3 nucleotides read TGTGCCAGCAGTTCACCCACAGGGGGCTCTTATGGCTACACCTTC. This encodes CASSSPTGGSYGYTF.

The gene calls are TRBV28 and TRBJ2-3, with D unclear. The CDR3 consists of 14 residues. V lost 6 bases to trimming and J lost 2 bases, with 12 bases between them. Looked up from germline, CDR1 is MDHEN and CDR2 is SYDVKM. CDR3 sequence reads: CASSPAHFTDTQYF. Written as DNA, the CDR3 is TGTGCCAGCAGCCCCGCCCACTTCACAGATACGCAGTATTTT.

V and J are TRBV28 and TRBJ1-2, with D possibly being TRBD1 (5 bases). Germline assignment: CDR1 MDHEN and CDR2 SYDVKM. Trimming pared 7 bases from V and 7 bases from J, leaving 16 bases between. The length of the CDR3 is 13 residues. Written as DNA, the CDR3 is TGTGCCAGCACTACCCAGGGATTTTTTGGCTACACCTTC. It encodes CASTTQGFFGYTF.

The chain employs TRBV6-1 and TRBJ2-7; no reliable D call. Germline CDR1 and CDR2: MNHNS and SASEGT. Deletions cut 8 bases from V and 3 bases from J, with 14 bases between. The CDR3 has 13 residues. The CDR3 DNA reads TGTGCCAGCTGTCGCGTAGATCTCTACGAGCAGTACTTC. This encodes CASCRVDLYEQYF.

V and J are TRBV2 and TRBJ1-1; D not certain. The CDR3 contains 11 residues. Germline assignment: CDR1 SNHLY and CDR2 FYNNEI. V was shortened by 8 bases and J by 11 bases, with 15 bases between the two germline ends. CDR3 in amino acids: CASQREEVAFF. As DNA, the CDR3 is TGTGCCAGCCAACGGGAGGAGGTGGCTTTCTTT.

The chain uses TRBV28 and TRBJ2-4; 7 nucleotides align to TRBD1. J lost 6 bases, V lost 5 bases, and 4 bases had no gene match. In germline, CDR1 is MDHEN, CDR2 SYDVKM. The CDR3 runs to 13 residues. The DNA for the CDR3 is TGTGCCAGCAGTCCGGGACAGACAAACATTCAGTACTTC. Its protein is CASSPGQTNIQYF.